The T cell receptor (beta chain) under discussion was sequenced for a study of OX40 agonist ivuxolimab in advanced cancers. Libraries were prepared by immunoSEQ multiplex PCR; TCRdb keeps only in-frame clonotypes and omits some of them. In the table there are roughly 20,000 clones, approximately 83% of which are singletons. General study findings and limits: Expanded peripheral T-cell antigen specificity went undetermined. Among the lowest levels of clonal expansion were found in partial responders at 0.1-3.0 mg/kg. CD4+ and CD8+ blood T cells expanded clonally by week 6 at 0.1 to 3.0 mg/kg.

After removal of 3 bases from V and 8 bases from J, the junction contained 7 bases not matched to a gene. The CDR3 length is 15 residues. Germline CDR1 reads MRHNA; CDR2 reads SNTAGT. This clone was picked up many times. Its antigen is still unknown. The receptor's source is an adult with an advanced solid tumor such as melanoma, head and neck, liver or kidney cancer. The specimen was CD4+ or CD8+ T cells sorted from blood, collected in a trial of the OX40 agonist ivuxolimab. This chain links TRBV6-4 with TRBJ2-1; 10 nucleotides match TRBD2. CDR3 protein: CASSEASGSVHEQFF. The DNA of the CDR3 is TGTGCCAGCAGTGAGGCTAGCGGGAGCGTACATGAGCAGTTCTTC.